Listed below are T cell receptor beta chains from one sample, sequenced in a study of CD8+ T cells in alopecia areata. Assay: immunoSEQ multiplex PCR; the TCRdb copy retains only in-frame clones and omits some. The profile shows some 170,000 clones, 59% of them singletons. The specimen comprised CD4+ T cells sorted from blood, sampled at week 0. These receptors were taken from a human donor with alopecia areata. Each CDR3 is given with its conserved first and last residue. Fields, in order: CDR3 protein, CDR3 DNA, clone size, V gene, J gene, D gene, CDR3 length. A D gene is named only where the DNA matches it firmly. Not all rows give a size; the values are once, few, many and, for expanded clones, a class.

CDR3 protein: CAWSRTVANQPQHF
CDR3 DNA: TGTGCCTGGAGCCGAACAGTAGCCAATCAGCCCCAGCATTTT
clone size: -
V gene: TRBV30
J gene: TRBJ1-5
D gene: -
CDR3 length: 14

CDR3 protein: CASSPGQNYGYTF
CDR3 DNA: TGCGCCAGCAGCCCGGGACAGAACTATGGCTACACCTTC
clone size: many
V gene: TRBV5-1
J gene: TRBJ1-2
D gene: TRBD1
CDR3 length: 13

CDR3 protein: CASSSPQGTQYF
CDR3 DNA: TGTGCCAGCAGTTCCCCACAGGGGACCCAGTACTTC
clone size: -
V gene: TRBV6-1
J gene: TRBJ2-5
D gene: -
CDR3 length: 12

CDR3 protein: CASSFGRQRAQETQYF
CDR3 DNA: TGTGCCAGCAGCTTTGGGAGACAAAGGGCGCAAGAGACCCAGTACTTC
clone size: -
V gene: TRBV7-2
J gene: TRBJ2-5
D gene: -
CDR3 length: 16

CDR3 protein: CASSGLAGETYSYNEQFF
CDR3 DNA: TGCGCCAGCAGCGGACTAGCGGGGGAGACCTACTCCTACAATGAGCAGTTCTTC
clone size: -
V gene: TRBV5-1
J gene: TRBJ2-1
D gene: TRBD2
CDR3 length: 18

CDR3 protein: CASSSGQANTEAFF
CDR3 DNA: TGTGCCAGCAGCTCGGGACAGGCGAACACTGAAGCTTTCTTT
clone size: -
V gene: TRBV9
J gene: TRBJ1-1
D gene: TRBD1
CDR3 length: 14

CDR3 protein: CASSELGVDTQYF
CDR3 DNA: TGTGCCAGCAGTGAACTGGGGGTTGATACGCAGTATTTT
clone size: few
V gene: TRBV6-1
J gene: TRBJ2-3
D gene: -
CDR3 length: 13

CDR3 protein: CASSVRSGGLSGELFF
CDR3 DNA: TGTGCCAGCAGCGTACGGAGCGGGGGGTTATCCGGGGAGCTGTTTTTT
clone size: -
V gene: TRBV9
J gene: TRBJ2-2
D gene: TRBD2
CDR3 length: 16

CDR3 protein: CAWSTGRGPNEKLFF
CDR3 DNA: TGTGCCTGGAGTACGGGGAGGGGGCCTAATGAAAAACTGTTTTTT
clone size: -
V gene: TRBV30
J gene: TRBJ1-4
D gene: TRBD1
CDR3 length: 15

CDR3 protein: CSADRAGMNTEAFF
CDR3 DNA: TGCAGCGCCGACAGGGCAGGGATGAACACTGAAGCTTTCTTT
clone size: few
V gene: TRBV29-1
J gene: TRBJ1-1
D gene: TRBD1
CDR3 length: 14

CDR3 protein: CAWNAAVNTEAFF
CDR3 DNA: TGTGCCTGGAATGCGGCGGTGAACACTGAAGCTTTCTTT
clone size: few
V gene: TRBV30
J gene: TRBJ1-1
D gene: -
CDR3 length: 13

CDR3 protein: CSTGTSPGNEQFF
CDR3 DNA: TGTAGTACCGGGACATCCCCGGGAAATGAGCAGTTCTTC
clone size: -
V gene: TRBV9
J gene: TRBJ2-1
D gene: -
CDR3 length: 13

CDR3 protein: CASSPSSRWIDTIYF
CDR3 DNA: TGTGCCAGCAGCCCATCTTCTCGTTGGATAGACACCATATATTTT
clone size: -
V gene: TRBV7-9
J gene: TRBJ1-3
D gene: -
CDR3 length: 15

CDR3 protein: CASRAIVRNTEAFF
CDR3 DNA: TGTGCCAGCAGGGCCATCGTGAGGAACACTGAAGCTTTCTTT
clone size: once
V gene: TRBV2
J gene: TRBJ1-1
D gene: -
CDR3 length: 14

CDR3 protein: CATSMEGPRSGNTIYF
CDR3 DNA: TGTGCCACCAGCATGGAGGGGCCGCGCTCTGGAAACACCATATATTTT
clone size: -
V gene: TRBV15
J gene: TRBJ1-3
D gene: -
CDR3 length: 16